The next 5 T cell receptor beta chains were all read from a single sample in a study of blood T cell repertoires in COVID-19 (dated by TCRdb to between 2020 and 2021). To prepare the library, the immunoSEQ multiplex PCR assay was applied. Here the immuneACCESS table is served through TCRdb, limited to in-frame sequences with V and J called. Missing clones are a known gap in these copies; in checked studies unresolved V genes cover under half, and the rest lacks a known reason. The sample includes tens of thousands of clones, with roughly four fifths observed a single time. 14% to 15% of the sample is taken by the ten largest. Specimen: peripheral blood. Every receptor here comes from a man between 60 and 75 years old with COVID-19, enrolled during active disease.

The chain couples TRBV5-4 to TRBJ2-1; 8 bases map to TRBD1. This CDR3 contains 15 residues. CDR1 and CDR2 from the germline V gene are SGHNT and YYREEE (reference sequence). V lost 4 bases and J lost 8; bases outside the gene matches: 11. The CDR3 protein is CASSPGRGPLYEQFF. As DNA, the CDR3 is TGTGCCAGCAGCCCCGGCAGGGGGCCATTGTATGAGCAGTTCTTC.

This chain links TRBV6-5 with TRBJ2-7; 11 nucleotides align to TRBD2. This CDR3 is 16 amino acids long. V dropped 2 bases and J dropped 4; count of bases not matched to a gene: 7. Germline loops: CDR1 MNHEY, CDR2 SVGAGI. The CDR3 here is CASSYPSLAGEYEQYF. CDR3 nucleotides: TGTGCCAGCAGTTACCCCTCACTAGCGGGAGAGTACGAGCAGTACTTC.

The rearrangement links TRBV6-5 to TRBJ2-3, with D tentatively TRBD1 (5 bases). Germline assignment: CDR1 MNHEY and CDR2 SVGAGI. The CDR3 sequence is 12 residues long. Trimming left V 3 bases short and J 14 bases short, with 15 bases between. In DNA form, the CDR3 reads TGTGCCAGCAGTTATAGGGGCCTCGATCCGTATTTT. Translated, it gives CASSYRGLDPYF.

About this clone itself: The identical CDR3 is also encoded by other nucleotide sequences in the sample. The chain has TRBV5-5 and TRBJ2-7; D is unclear. This CDR3 is built from 12 residues. Germline V gene lookup returns CDR1 SGHKS and CDR2 YYEKEE (reference sequence). V lost 4 bases to trimming and J lost 3 bases, with 8 bases between them. This CDR3 is CASSLNGYEQYF. CDR3 DNA sequence: TGTGCCAGCAGCCTTAACGGCTACGAGCAGTACTTC.

This clone was detected only a few times. The V gene is TRBV5-1, the J gene TRBJ1-2, with D perhaps TRBD1 (6 bases). This CDR3 has 15 amino acids. The V and J ends lost 0 bases and 0 bases respectively, with 9 bases between them. CDR1 and CDR2 from the germline V gene are SGHRS and YFSETQ. CDR3 DNA sequence: TGCGCCAGCAGCTTGGGGGGGCCAGCTAACTATGGCTACACCTTC. Protein product: CASSLGGPANYGYTF. The entire variable domain, with the rest obtained from reference TRBV5-1 and TRBJ1-2, is as follows: KAGVTQTPRYLIKTRGQQVTLSCSPISGHRSVSWYQQTPGQGLQFLFEYFSETQRNKGNFPGRFSGRQFSNSRSEMNVSTLELGDSALYLCASSLGGPANYGYTFGSGTRLTVV.